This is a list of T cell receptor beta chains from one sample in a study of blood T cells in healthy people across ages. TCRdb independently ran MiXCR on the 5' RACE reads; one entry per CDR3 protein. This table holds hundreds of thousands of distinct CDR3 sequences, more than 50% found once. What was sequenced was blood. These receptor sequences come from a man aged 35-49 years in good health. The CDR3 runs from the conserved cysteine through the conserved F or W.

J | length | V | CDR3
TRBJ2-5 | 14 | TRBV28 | CASSLPDREETQYF
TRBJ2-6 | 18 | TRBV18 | CASSPLPVQGYGANVLTF
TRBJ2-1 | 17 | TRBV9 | CASSVGVPGLSHHEQFF
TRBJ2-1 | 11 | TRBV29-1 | CSAGDTGEQFF
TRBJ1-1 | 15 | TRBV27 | CASSPQTGWRTEAFF
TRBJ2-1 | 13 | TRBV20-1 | CSAGDIGLKWRFF
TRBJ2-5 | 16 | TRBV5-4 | CASSLVGARSKETQYF
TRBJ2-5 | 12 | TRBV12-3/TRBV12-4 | CASSSGAETQYF
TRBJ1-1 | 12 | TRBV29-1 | CSVRGGAPEAFF
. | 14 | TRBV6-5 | CASSLDRAYNEQYF
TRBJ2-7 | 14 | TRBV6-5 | CASSYTAGAHEQYF
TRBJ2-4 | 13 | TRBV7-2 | CASSFWAKNIQYF
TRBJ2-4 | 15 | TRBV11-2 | CASSLRLLENNEQYF
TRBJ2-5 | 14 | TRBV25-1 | CASSVLGAGETQYF
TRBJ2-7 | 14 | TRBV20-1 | CSALSGSVRYEQYF
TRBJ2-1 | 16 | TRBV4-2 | CASSQDLRGAGNEQFF
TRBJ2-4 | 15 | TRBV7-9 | CASSLDGAVGVIQYF
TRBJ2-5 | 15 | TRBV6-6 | CASSTRQGGQETQYF
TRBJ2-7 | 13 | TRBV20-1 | CSTRGTTSYEQYF
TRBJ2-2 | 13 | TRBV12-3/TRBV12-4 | CASLEANTGELFF
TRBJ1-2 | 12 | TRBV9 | CASSVRAWGYTF
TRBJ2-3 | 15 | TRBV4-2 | CASSIGGDRTDTQYF
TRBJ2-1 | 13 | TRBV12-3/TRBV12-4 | CASSFGLVNEQFF
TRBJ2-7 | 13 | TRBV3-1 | CASSYGTDYEQYF
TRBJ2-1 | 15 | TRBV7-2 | CASSWGLPRTNEQFF
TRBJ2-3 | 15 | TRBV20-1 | CSAGEPGRNTDTQYF
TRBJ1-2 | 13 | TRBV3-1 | CASSQGANYGYTF
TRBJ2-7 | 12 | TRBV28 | CASSPGTYEQYF
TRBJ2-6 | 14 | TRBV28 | CASRQGSGANVLTF
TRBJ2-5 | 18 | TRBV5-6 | CASSLERPARTRQETQYF
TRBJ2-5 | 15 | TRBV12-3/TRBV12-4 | CASSLSQGGKETQYF
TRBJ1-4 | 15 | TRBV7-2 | CASKEAAATNEKLFF
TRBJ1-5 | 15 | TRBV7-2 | CASSLYEGANQPQHF
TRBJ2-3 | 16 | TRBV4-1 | CASSQGWVGGTDTQYF
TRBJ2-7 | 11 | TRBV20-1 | CSAPSTGEQYF
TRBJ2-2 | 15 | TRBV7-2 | CASSLGGGRGGELFF
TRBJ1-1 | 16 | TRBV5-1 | CASSLAPGQGATEAFF
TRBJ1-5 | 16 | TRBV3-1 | CASSQAQGPAGGPQHF
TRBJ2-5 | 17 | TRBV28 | CASSLMGGTSGSETQYF
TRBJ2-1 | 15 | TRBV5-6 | CASSLQGPNYNEQFF
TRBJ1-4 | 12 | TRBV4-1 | CASSPSEEKLFF
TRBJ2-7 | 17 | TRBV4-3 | CASSQDAPSGITYEQYF
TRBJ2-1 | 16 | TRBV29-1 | CSVTGLARRLYNEQFF
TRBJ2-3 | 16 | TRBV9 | CASSVRFGGGTDTQYF
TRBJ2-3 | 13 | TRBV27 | CASSFQITDTQYF
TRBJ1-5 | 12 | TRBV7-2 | CASSSAGQPQHF
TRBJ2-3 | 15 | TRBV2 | CASRGTALYTDTQYF
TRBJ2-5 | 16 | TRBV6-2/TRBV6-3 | CASTAGRGSGRETQYF